This T cell receptor (beta chain) was identified during a study of OX40 agonist ivuxolimab in advanced cancers. Study overall: Partial responses were recorded for three patients, including one with hepatocellular carcinoma and two with cutaneous melanoma.

Sequencing used immunoSEQ multiplex PCR; TCRdb keeps in-frame clones, though not all of them. The sample includes about 97,000 clones, 85% to 90% seen only once; the top ten take more than 5%. Germline CDR1 is MNHEY and CDR2 is SMNVEV (reference sequence). This CDR3 has 16 amino acids. Trimming cost V 7 bases and J 1 base, with 17 bases left between them. This TCR was sampled from an adult with an advanced solid tumor such as melanoma, head and neck, liver or kidney cancer. The genes are TRBV27 and TRBJ2-1, with D maybe TRBD2 (7 bases). The material was CD4+ or CD8+ T cells sorted from blood, obtained in a trial of the OX40 agonist ivuxolimab. The CDR3 loop is CASKGGGWRSYNEQFF. The CDR3 DNA follows: TGTGCCAGCAAGGGAGGGGGTTGGCGGTCCTACAATGAGCAGTTCTTC.